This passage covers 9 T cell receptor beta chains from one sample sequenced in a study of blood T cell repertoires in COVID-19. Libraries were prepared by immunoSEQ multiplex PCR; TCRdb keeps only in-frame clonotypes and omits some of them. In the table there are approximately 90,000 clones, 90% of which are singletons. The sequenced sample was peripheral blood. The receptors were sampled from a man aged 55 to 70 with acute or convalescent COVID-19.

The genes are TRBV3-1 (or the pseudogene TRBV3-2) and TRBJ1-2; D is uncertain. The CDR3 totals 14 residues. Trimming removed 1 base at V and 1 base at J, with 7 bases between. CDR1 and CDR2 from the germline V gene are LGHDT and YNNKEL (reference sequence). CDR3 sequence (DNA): TGTGCCAGCAGCCAAGGAGGAGTTAACTATGGCTACACCTTC. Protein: CASSQGGVNYGYTF.

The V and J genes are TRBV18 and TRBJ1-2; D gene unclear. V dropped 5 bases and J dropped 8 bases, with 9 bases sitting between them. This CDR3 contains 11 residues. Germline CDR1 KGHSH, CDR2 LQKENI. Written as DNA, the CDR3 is TGTGCCAGCTCATCAGACATCGGCTACACCTTC. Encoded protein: CASSSDIGYTF.

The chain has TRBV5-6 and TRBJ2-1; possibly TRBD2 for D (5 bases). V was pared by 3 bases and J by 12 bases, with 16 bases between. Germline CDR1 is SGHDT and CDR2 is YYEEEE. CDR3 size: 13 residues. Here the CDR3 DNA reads TGTGCCAGCAGCTCGGCTAGCTTGCTTCGGCAGTTCTTC. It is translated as CASSSASLLRQFF.

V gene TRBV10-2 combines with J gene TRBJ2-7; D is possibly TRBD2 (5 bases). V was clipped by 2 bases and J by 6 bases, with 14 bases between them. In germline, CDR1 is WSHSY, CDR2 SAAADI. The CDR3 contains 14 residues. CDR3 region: CASSENSRRGEQYV. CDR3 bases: TGCGCCAGCAGTGAGAACTCCCGACGGGGCGAGCAGTACGTC.

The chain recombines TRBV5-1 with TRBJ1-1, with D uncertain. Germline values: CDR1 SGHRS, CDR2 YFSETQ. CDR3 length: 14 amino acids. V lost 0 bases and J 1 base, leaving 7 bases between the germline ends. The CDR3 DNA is TGCGCCAGCAGCTTGGACGGTGGGAACACTGAAGCTTTCTTT. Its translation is CASSLDGGNTEAFF.

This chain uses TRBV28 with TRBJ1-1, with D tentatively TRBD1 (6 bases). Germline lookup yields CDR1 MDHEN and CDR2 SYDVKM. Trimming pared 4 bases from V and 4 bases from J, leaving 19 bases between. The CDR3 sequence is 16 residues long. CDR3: CASSSYRVILGTEAFF. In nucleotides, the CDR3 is TGTGCCAGCAGTTCTTACAGGGTAATACTAGGCACTGAAGCTTTCTTT.

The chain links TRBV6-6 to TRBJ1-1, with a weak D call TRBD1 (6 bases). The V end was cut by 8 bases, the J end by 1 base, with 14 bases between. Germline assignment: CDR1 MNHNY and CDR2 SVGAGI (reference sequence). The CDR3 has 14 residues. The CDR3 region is CASLWGHTNTEAFF. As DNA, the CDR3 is TGTGCCAGCCTCTGGGGACACACGAACACTGAAGCTTTCTTT.

DNA of the CDR3: TGTGCCAGCAGCGTAGGCAGCGGGGGCTACACCGGGGAGCTGTTTTTT. It encodes CASSVGSGGYTGELFF. The chain recombines TRBV9 with TRBJ2-2; 8 bases line up with TRBD2. CDR3 length: 16 amino acids. The germline CDR1 and CDR2 sequences are SGDLS and YYNGEE. V trimming: 0 bases; J trimming: 3 bases; junction bases outside the gene matches: 4. The full variable domain, its missing parts supplied by reference TRBV9 and TRBJ2-2, is DSGVTQTPKHLITATGQRVTLRCSPRSGDLSVYWYQQSLDQGLQFLIQYYNGEERAKGNILERFSAQQFPDLHSELNLSSLELGDSALYFCASSVGSGGYTGELFFGEGSRLTVL.

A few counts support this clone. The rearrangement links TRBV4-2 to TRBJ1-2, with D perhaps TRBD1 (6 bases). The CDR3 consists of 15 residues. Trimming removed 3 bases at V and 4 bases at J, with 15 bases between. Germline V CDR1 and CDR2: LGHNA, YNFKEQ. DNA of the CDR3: TGTGCCAGCAGCCACTTAGGACAGACGACCTATGGCTACACCTTC. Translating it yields CASSHLGQTTYGYTF.